What follows are 18 T cell receptor beta chains derived from one specimen sequenced in a study of cytomegalovirus exposure and HLA in healthy donors. Use of 60 Vbeta and 13 Jbeta primers characterized the PCR. Clones were read by immunoSEQ multiplex PCR, and TCRdb kept only the in-frame ones, dropping some. The sample records about 230,000 clones, more than 70% being singletons. Sequencing was done on a sample of PBMCs. All receptors derive from a human donor in good health.

V gene TRBV5-1 combines with J gene TRBJ2-5; D is perhaps TRBD1 (6 bases). V gave up 0 bases and J gave up 3 bases, with 15 bases separating them. Per germline, CDR1 SGHRS and CDR2 YFSETQ. CDR3 length: 16 amino acids. CDR3 amino acids: CASSLARTDRKETQYF. The CDR3, as DNA: TGCGCCAGCAGCTTGGCTAGGACAGACCGAAAAGAGACCCAGTACTTC.

About this clone: Different DNA sequences within this sample yield the same CDR3. The chain employs TRBV6-5 and TRBJ1-5, with D tentatively TRBD1 (5 bases). This CDR3 is 14 amino acids long. The germline V and J ends were trimmed by 4 bases and 1 base, with 8 bases remaining between them. Looked up from germline, CDR1 is MNHEY and CDR2 is SVGAGI. The CDR3 spells CASSFRGSNQPQHF. The CDR3 DNA reads as TGTGCCAGCAGTTTCCGGGGGAGCAATCAGCCCCAGCATTTT.

The V call is TRBV2, the J call TRBJ1-3; no clear D. Trimming took 5 bases from V and 3 from J, leaving 11 bases between them. There are 14 residues in the CDR3. Germline lookup yields CDR1 SNHLY and CDR2 FYNNEI. CDR3 loop: CASSTGWNGNTIYF. DNA for the CDR3: TGTGCCAGCAGTACCGGGTGGAATGGAAACACCATATATTTT.

This chain links TRBV6-1 with TRBJ2-5; 10 bases align to TRBD2. Gene TRBJ2-7 matches the end of the DNA better, so the J call may be wrong. CDR1 and CDR2 from the germline V gene are MNHNS and SASEGT. This CDR3 comprises 17 residues. CDR3 amino acids: CASREKLAGKLSYEQYF. DNA of the CDR3: TGTGCCAGCAGAGAAAAACTAGCGGGGAAACTCTCCTACGAGCAGTACTTC.

This chain uses TRBV19 with TRBJ1-2; 7 nucleotides align to TRBD1. The V and J ends lost 4 bases and 4 bases, in that order; junction bases with no gene match: 12. The CDR3 spans 16 residues. Looked up from germline, CDR1 is LNHDA and CDR2 is SQIVND (reference sequence). The CDR3 DNA follows: TGTGCCAGTAGTAACCCCGGGACAGCCGCCCTCTATGGCTACACCTTC. Protein product: CASSNPGTAALYGYTF.

The chain uses TRBV9 and TRBJ2-2; TRBD1 matches 8 bases. Germline V gives CDR1 SGDLS, CDR2 YYNGEE. This CDR3 spans 16 amino acids. After removal of 0 bases from V and 1 base from J, the junction contained 2 bases not matched to a gene. The CDR3, as DNA: TGTGCCAGCAGCGTAGATACAGGGGGGAACACCGGGGAGCTGTTTTTT. Encoded protein: CASSVDTGGNTGELFF. Looking up the rest from reference TRBV9 and TRBJ2-2 gives the full variable domain: DSGVTQTPKHLITATGQRVTLRCSPRSGDLSVYWYQQSLDQGLQFLIQYYNGEERAKGNILERFSAQQFPDLHSELNLSSLELGDSALYFCASSVDTGGNTGELFFGEGSRLTVL.

The chain couples TRBV18 to TRBJ1-4; 8 bases agree with TRBD1. Losses at the gene ends were 3 bases for V and 8 bases for J; bases not matched to a gene: 5. This CDR3 has 14 amino acids. Germline V gives CDR1 KGHSH, CDR2 LQKENI. In DNA, the CDR3 is TGTGCCAGCTCACCGACAGGGGCGGAGGAAAAACTGTTTTTT. It encodes CASSPTGAEEKLFF.

The gene calls are TRBV5-4 and TRBJ1-1, with 8 positions matching TRBD1. This CDR3 has 14 amino acids. The J segment lost 3 bases and the V segment lost 4 bases, leaving 5 bases of the junction unmatched. Germline V gives CDR1 SGHNT, CDR2 YYREEE (reference sequence). CDR3 sequence (DNA): TGTGCCAGCAGCGCAGGGGGCACGGACACTGAAGCTTTCTTT. Protein: CASSAGGTDTEAFF.

The rearrangement joins TRBV30 to TRBJ2-4; TRBD1 aligns across 8 bases. The J segment lost 3 bases and the V segment lost 2 bases, leaving 21 bases of the junction unmatched. The CDR3 has 20 amino acids. In germline, CDR1 is GTSNPN, CDR2 SVGIG (reference sequence). The CDR3 sequence is CAWSTRMGQGARVGKNIQYF. In nucleotides, the CDR3 is TGTGCCTGGAGTACCCGTATGGGCCAGGGGGCGCGTGTAGGCAAAAACATTCAGTACTTC.

This clone was counted a single time. The chain carries TRBV25-1 and TRBJ2-7; D possibly corresponds to TRBD1 (6 bases). With 3 bases removed from V and 3 bases from J, the gap between germline ends came to 15 bases. The CDR3 extends over 15 amino acids. In germline, CDR1 is MGHDK, CDR2 SYGVNS. The CDR3 DNA follows: TGTGCCAGCAGTGACCCTGATACAGGGCTCTACGAGCAGTACTTC. Amino acids: CASSDPDTGLYEQYF.

This chain links TRBV7-6 with TRBJ2-5; 8 bases fit TRBD2. J was trimmed by 3 bases and V by 7 bases; bases with no gene match: 4. Germline assignment: CDR1 SGHVS and CDR2 FNYEAQ. CDR3 length: 13 amino acids. This chain's CDR3 is CASTPGLEETQYF. The CDR3 bases are TGTGCCAGCACCCCGGGACTAGAAGAGACCCAGTACTTC.

V gene TRBV2 combines with J gene TRBJ2-1; a possible D gene is TRBD1 (6 bases). The CDR3 is 12 amino acids. Trimming stripped 6 bases from V and 8 bases from J, with 11 bases between. Germline CDR1 SNHLY, CDR2 FYNNEI. CDR3 sequence (DNA): TGTGCCAGCAGCTTACAGGGTGATGAGCAGTTCTTC. This gives the protein CASSLQGDEQFF.

The rearrangement links TRBV27 to TRBJ2-7, with D possibly being TRBD1 (6 bases). V dropped 1 base and J dropped 4 bases, with 11 bases sitting between them. Germline values: CDR1 MNHEY, CDR2 SMNVEV (reference sequence). CDR3 length: 14 residues. As DNA, the CDR3 is TGTGCCAGCAGTTTATACGGGACAAAGTACGAGCAGTACTTC. Translated: CASSLYGTKYEQYF.

The chain carries TRBV10-1 and TRBJ2-7; D is possibly TRBD1 (6 bases). Trimming cost V 2 bases and J 2 bases, with 16 bases left between them. The CDR3 has 16 amino acids. Per the germline V gene, CDR1 is WNHNN and CDR2 is SYGVQD (reference sequence). This CDR3 is CASSEEAGTWTYEQYF. The CDR3 DNA follows: TGCGCCAGCAGTGAGGAGGCCGGGACATGGACCTACGAGCAGTACTTC.

V is TRBV27 and J is TRBJ2-2; the D gene is possibly TRBD2 (6 bases). Germline CDR1 reads MNHEY; CDR2 reads SMNVEV (reference sequence). Trimming took 3 bases from V and 5 from J, leaving 16 bases between them. The length of the CDR3 is 16 residues. In DNA, the CDR3 is TGTGCCAGCAGTTTTATGTGGGGGGTGTCGACCGGGGAGCTGTTTTTT. Translation gives CASSFMWGVSTGELFF.

V is TRBV7-2 and J is TRBJ2-1; TRBD2 matches at 9 bases. This CDR3 has 16 residues. Trimming cost V 1 base and J 4 bases; bases outside gene matches: 5. The germline V gene has CDR1 SGHTA and CDR2 FQGNSA. CDR3 nucleotides: TGTGCCAGCAGCTTAGGACTAGCGGTAGGATACAATGAGCAGTTCTTC. Protein product: CASSLGLAVGYNEQFF. Combining the CDR3 with reference TRBV7-2 and TRBJ2-1 gives the whole variable domain GAGVSQSPSNKVTEKGKDVELRCDPISGHTALYWYRQSLGQGLEFLIYFQGNSAPDKSGLPSDRFSAERTGGSVSTLTIQRTQQEDSAVYLCASSLGLAVGYNEQFFGPGTRLTVL.

V and J are TRBV5-1 and TRBJ2-2, with a weak D call TRBD2 (6 bases). CDR3 length: 14 residues. The germline CDR1 and CDR2 sequences are SGHRS and YFSETQ. Trimming shortened V by 5 bases and J by 0 bases, and 8 bases separated the two germline ends. CDR3 sequence reads: CASRAGTNTGELFF. The CDR3 bases are TGCGCCAGCAGGGCGGGAACGAACACCGGGGAGCTGTTTTTT.

The chain uses TRBV15 and TRBJ2-5; maybe TRBD2 (5 bases). The CDR3 totals 13 residues. V shed 9 bases and J shed 5 bases, with 16 bases lying between them. Germline CDR1 reads LNHNV; CDR2 reads YYDKDF (reference sequence). The DNA of the CDR3 is TGTGCCACTTCGAGGGAAATTGCCGAGACCCAGTACTTC. Its protein is CATSREIAETQYF.